This TCR beta chain came from a study of CD8 T cells in ankylosing spondylitis. Study outcomes and limitations: Matched synovial fluid from ankylosing spondylitis patients was reported to be enriched for disease-linked clones.

MiXCR, applied by TCRdb to the 5' RACE reads, yields one record per CDR3 protein. The sample records some 240,000 distinct CDR3 sequences, over 8.5% being singletons. This CDR3 spans 15 amino acids. CDR1 and CDR2 (germline): LGHNA, YSLEER. The V gene lost 0 bases and the J gene lost 6 bases, with 14 bases spanning the gap. This clonotype has ten or more counts. Its antigen remains unidentified. Sequenced material: blood, either unsorted or a sorted T cell fraction (not recorded which). This TCR was recovered from a male donor with ankylosing spondylitis or in good health (not recorded which). The chain recombines TRBV4-3 with TRBJ1-1; D gene ambiguous. The CDR3 protein is CASSQDFWGSAEAFF. The CDR3 DNA sequence: TGCGCCAGCAGCCAAGATTTCTGGGGAAGCGCTGAAGCTTTCTTT.